Given below is one TCR beta chain in context. Some clones are missing from TCRdb's copy, which holds only in-frame ones; the method was immunoSEQ multiplex PCR. The data contain 2 million to 2.5 million clones, 85% to 95% of them singletons. This record belongs to a study of shared clonotypes between healthy human individuals. Study in general: Per-donor plates numbered three CD4 naive, three CD4 memory, two CD8 naive and one CD8 memory.

Germline assignment: CDR1 SGHNT and CDR2 YENEEA. V lost 4 bases to trimming and J lost 6 bases; unmatched junction nucleotides: 3. The CDR3 loop spans 15 amino acids. J is TRBJ2-2 and V is TRBV11-3, with TRBD2 matching over 12 bases. The TCR comes from a man aged 18 to 29 in good health. Some clones in this sample may be carry-over from other donors' samples. The sample was naive CD4+ T cells from PBMCs. Stated subset: CD45RA+ positively selected. DNA for the CDR3: TGTGCCAGCAGCTGGCTAGCGGGAGGGGCCGGGGAGCTGTTTTTT. Translating gives CASSWLAGGAGELFF.